Listed here are 19 T cell receptor beta chains from one sample, sequenced in a study of CD8 T cells in Susac syndrome (dated by TCRdb to the late 2010s). Libraries were constructed by the immunoSEQ multiplex PCR assay. RNA was extracted using the RNeasy kit, and roughly 0.5 to 1 microgram was reverse transcribed with random hexamers. The public reads were quality trimmed at Q25 with fastp and then assembled into clones with MiXCR by TCRdb, keeping productive beta chains. Entries that share a CDR3 protein sequence are merged under the most common genes and DNA. A total of approximately 46,000 distinct CDR3 sequences appear in this sample, 90% to 95% of them only once. The ten biggest clones cover around 0.43% of the sample. The sequenced sample was CD8+ T cells from PBMCs. These receptors came from a human donor in good health.

V usage is TRBV6-1 and J usage is TRBJ2-3, with D perhaps TRBD2 (6 bases). Germline CDR1 reads MNHNS; CDR2 reads SASEGT. Trimming took off 6 bases at V and 1 base at J, with 17 bases between the two ends. The CDR3 length is 16 residues. This CDR3 is CASRSLRDWGTDTQYF. The CDR3 bases are TGTGCCAGCAGAAGCCTCCGGGACTGGGGCACAGATACGCAGTATTTT.

The chain employs TRBV11-2 and TRBJ2-2; 7 bases fit TRBD2. The length of the CDR3 is 14 residues. The V gene end was trimmed by 5 bases and the J gene end by 5 bases; junction bases not matched to a gene: 5. The V gene's germline CDR1 is SGHAT and CDR2 FQNNGV. The DNA of the CDR3 is TGTGCCAGCAGCACCGCGGGGGATACCGGGGAGCTGTTTTTT. Translated: CASSTAGDTGELFF.

The rearrangement links TRBV30 to TRBJ2-7; TRBD2 matches 8 bases. With V trimmed by 3 bases and J by 2 bases, 15 bases remained unmatched. There are 17 residues in the CDR3. Germline V lookup: CDR1 GTSNPN, CDR2 SVGIG (reference sequence). For the CDR3, the DNA is TGTGCCTGGAGCGTGGGACCGGGAGGGCCCATTGCCTACGAGCAGTACTTC. It codes for CAWSVGPGGPIAYEQYF. Full variable domain (missing parts from reference TRBV30 and TRBJ2-7): SQTIHQWPATLVQPVGSPLSLECTVEGTSNPNLYWYRQAAGRGLQLLFYSVGIGQISSEVPQNLSASRPQDRQFILSSKKLLLSDSGFYLCAWSVGPGGPIAYEQYFGPGTRLTVT.

The chain links TRBV7-9 to TRBJ2-5; 12 bases match TRBD1. Germline V gives CDR1 SEHNR, CDR2 FQNEAQ (reference sequence). V lost 8 bases and J lost 2; bases outside the gene matches: 15. The CDR3 spans 18 residues. CDR3: CASAVQVWDRGRQETQYF. The CDR3 DNA sequence: TGTGCCAGCGCCGTTCAGGTGTGGGACAGGGGGCGACAAGAGACCCAGTACTTC.

The CDR3 DNA follows: TGTGCCAGCAGCTTCTCCGATCCGGACCAGTACTTC. Its protein is CASSFSDPDQYF. This chain uses TRBV7-9 with TRBJ2-5; D not certain. The V gene's germline CDR1 is SEHNR and CDR2 FQNEAQ (reference sequence). Trimming removed 3 bases from V and 10 bases from J, with 12 bases in between. CDR3 length equals 12 residues.

The rearrangement uses TRBV7-9 and TRBJ2-1, with D possibly being TRBD2 (7 bases). The CDR3 runs 16 residues. Germline CDR1 reads SEHNR; CDR2 reads FQNEAQ (reference sequence). V was cut by 4 bases and J by 6 bases, with 19 bases left in between. CDR3 bases: TGTGCCAGCAGCTCCGCCTGGGGGGGCTCGCCCAATGAGCAGTTCTTC. Its protein is CASSSAWGGSPNEQFF. Using reference TRBV7-9 and TRBJ2-1 for the parts outside the CDR3, the full variable domain is DTGVSQNPRHKITKRGQNVTFRCDPISEHNRLYWYRQTLGQGPEFLTYFQNEAQLEKSRLLSDRFSAERPKGSFSTLEIQRTEQGDSAMYLCASSSAWGGSPNEQFFGPGTRLTVL.

The gene calls are TRBV13 and TRBJ2-7; 9 bases align to TRBD2. The length of the CDR3 is 14 residues. Trimming cost V 0 bases and J 5 bases; bases outside gene matches: 2. Looked up from germline, CDR1 is PRHDT and CDR2 is FYEKMQ (reference sequence). Here the CDR3 reads CASSLGKREDEQYF. In DNA form, the CDR3 reads TGTGCCAGCAGCTTAGGGAAGCGGGAGGACGAGCAGTACTTC.

The gene calls are TRBV7-9 and TRBJ1-2, with TRBD1 as a possible D gene (6 bases). Germline V lookup: CDR1 SEHNR, CDR2 FQNEAQ (reference sequence). This CDR3 is 16 amino acids long. With 6 bases removed from V and 2 bases from J, the gap between germline ends came to 19 bases. The DNA for the CDR3 is TGTGCCAGCAGAAGCGGTCGGGGGCCTGGGAACTATGGCTACACCTTC. This sequence encodes CASRSGRGPGNYGYTF.

The CDR3 DNA sequence: TGTGCCAGCAGCCAAAGGGAATCAGGGTTTGGCTACACCTTC. Its translation: CASSQRESGFGYTF. The V call is TRBV14, the J call TRBJ1-2; maybe TRBD1 (5 bases). The CDR3 extends over 14 amino acids. Germline loops: CDR1 SGHDN, CDR2 FVKESK. V lost 2 bases and J lost 7, with 14 bases in between.

V is TRBV7-9 and J is TRBJ2-7; the D is unclear. The germline V gene encodes CDR1 SEHNR and CDR2 FQNEAQ (reference sequence). The CDR3 consists of 17 residues. Trimming stripped 5 bases from V and 4 bases from J, with 24 bases between. The CDR3 region has the DNA TGTGCCAGCAGCACCCCCGCGAAGGGCAAAATCGGATACGAGCAGTACTTC. It yields the protein CASSTPAKGKIGYEQYF. The whole variable domain, remainder taken from reference TRBV7-9 and TRBJ2-7, is DTGVSQNPRHKITKRGQNVTFRCDPISEHNRLYWYRQTLGQGPEFLTYFQNEAQLEKSRLLSDRFSAERPKGSFSTLEIQRTEQGDSAMYLCASSTPAKGKIGYEQYFGPGTRLTVT.

The genes are TRBV9 and TRBJ1-1; D is ambiguous. The CDR3 loop spans 13 amino acids. V was clipped by 3 bases and J by 1 base, with 7 bases between them. Germline assignment: CDR1 SGDLS and CDR2 YYNGEE. The CDR3 nucleotides read TGTGCCAGCAGCGACAGACCGAACACTGAAGCTTTCTTT. This encodes CASSDRPNTEAFF.

J is TRBJ2-7 and V is TRBV6-2 or TRBV6-3; 9 bases match TRBD1. Per germline, CDR1 MNHEY and CDR2 SVGEGT. The trim removed 6 bases at V and 3 bases at J, leaving 6 bases unmatched. This CDR3 has 14 residues. The CDR3 nucleotides are TGTGCCAGCAGCGCAACAGGGGGCGACTACGAGCAGTACTTC. Amino acids: CASSATGGDYEQYF.

V is TRBV10-2 and J is TRBJ2-6; TRBD1 is a possible D gene (6 bases). V was trimmed by 5 bases and J by 0 bases, leaving 14 bases between them. The length of the CDR3 is 17 residues. Per the germline V gene, CDR1 is WSHSY and CDR2 is SAAADI. CDR3 bases: TGCGCCAGCAGTCATCTCAGGGGATACTCTGGGGCCAACGTCCTGACTTTC. It yields the protein CASSHLRGYSGANVLTF.

This sequence joins TRBV20-1 and TRBJ1-1; TRBD1 is a possible D gene (6 bases). The V end was cut by 4 bases, the J end by 0 bases, with 21 bases between. The CDR3 runs 17 residues. Germline V gene lookup returns CDR1 DFQATT and CDR2 SNEGSKA (reference sequence). CDR3 coding DNA: TGCAGTGCTATCCAAAGTGGACAGACTTTCATGAACACTGAAGCTTTCTTT. Amino acid sequence: CSAIQSGQTFMNTEAFF.

For the CDR3, the DNA is TGTGCCTGGGAGCGTAGGGTGTTGGTTAATGGCTACACCTTC. This translates into CAWERRVLVNGYTF. The chain recombines TRBV30 with TRBJ1-2; no clear D. The CDR3 loop spans 14 amino acids. Germline loops: CDR1 GTSNPN, CDR2 SVGIG (reference sequence). V shed 5 bases and J shed 6 bases, with 19 bases lying between them.

For this clonotype: A junction boundary mismatches the germline segment, possibly from a read error. The chain links TRBV11-2 to TRBJ2-7; the match to TRBD2 covers 7 bases. The germline CDR1 and CDR2 sequences are SGHAT and FQNNGV. This CDR3 has 12 residues. CDR3 protein: CASSLGRVPGDF. The CDR3 coding sequence is TGTGCCAGCAGCTTGGGGAGGGTCCCTGGGGACTTC. Using reference TRBV11-2 and TRBJ2-7 for the parts outside the CDR3, the full variable domain is EAGVAQSPRYKIIEKRQSVAFWCNPISGHATLYWYQQILGQGPKLLIQFQNNGVVDDSQLPKDRFSAERLKGVDSTLKIQPAKLEDSAVYLCASSLGRVPGDFGPGTRLTVT.

V usage is TRBV3-1 and J usage is TRBJ1-1; no clear D. Germline assignment: CDR1 LGHDT and CDR2 YNNKEL (reference sequence). Trimming cost V 0 bases and J 8 bases, with 7 bases left between them. The CDR3 loop spans 12 amino acids. CDR3 region: CASSQDNGEAFF. CDR3 sequence (DNA): TGTGCCAGCAGCCAAGATAACGGGGAAGCTTTCTTT.

CDR3 coding DNA: TGTGCGGTGTATGGGGGAGGGGCCCAGGGTGAGCAGTACTTC. This codes for CAVYGGGAQGEQYF. This chain uses TRBV7-9 with TRBJ2-7, with 7 bases lining up with TRBD2. The CDR3 sequence is 14 residues long. Germline assignment: CDR1 SEHNR and CDR2 FQNEAQ (reference sequence).

The rearrangement uses TRBV2 and TRBJ1-2; TRBD1 matches 8 bases. The CDR3 totals 16 residues. The germline V gene has CDR1 SNHLY and CDR2 FYNNEI. Germline trimming cut 2 bases from V and 3 bases from J; bases unmatched to any gene: 8. This CDR3 reads CASSETLRQGHYGYTF. The CDR3 bases are TGTGCCAGCAGTGAAACCTTACGACAGGGGCACTATGGCTACACCTTC.